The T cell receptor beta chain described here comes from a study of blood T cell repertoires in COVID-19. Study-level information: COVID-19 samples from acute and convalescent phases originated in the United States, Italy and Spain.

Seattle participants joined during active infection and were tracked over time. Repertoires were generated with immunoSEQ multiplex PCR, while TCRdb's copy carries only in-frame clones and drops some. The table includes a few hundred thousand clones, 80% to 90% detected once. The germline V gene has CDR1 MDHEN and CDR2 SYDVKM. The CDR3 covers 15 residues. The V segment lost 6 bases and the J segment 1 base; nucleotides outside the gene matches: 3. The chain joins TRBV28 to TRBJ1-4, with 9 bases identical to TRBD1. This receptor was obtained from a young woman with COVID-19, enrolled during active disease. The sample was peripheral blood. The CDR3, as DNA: TGTGCCAGCAGCTGGACAGGGGAAACTAATGAAAAACTGTTTTTT. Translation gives CASSWTGETNEKLFF.